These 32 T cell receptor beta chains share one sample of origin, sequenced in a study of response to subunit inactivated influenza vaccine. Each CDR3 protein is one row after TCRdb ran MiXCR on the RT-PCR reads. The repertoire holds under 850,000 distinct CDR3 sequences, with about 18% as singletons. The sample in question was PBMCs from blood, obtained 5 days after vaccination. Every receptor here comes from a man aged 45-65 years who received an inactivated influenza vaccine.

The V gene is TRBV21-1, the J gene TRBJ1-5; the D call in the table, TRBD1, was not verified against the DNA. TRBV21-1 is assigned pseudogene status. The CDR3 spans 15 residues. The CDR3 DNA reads TGTGCCAGCAGCAAAGATGGCAGGGACGATCAGCCCCAGCATTTT. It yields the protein CASSKDGRDDQPQHF.

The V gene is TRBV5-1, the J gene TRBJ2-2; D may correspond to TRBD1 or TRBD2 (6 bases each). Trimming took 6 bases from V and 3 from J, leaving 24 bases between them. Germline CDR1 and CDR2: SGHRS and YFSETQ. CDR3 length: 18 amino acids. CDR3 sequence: CASTPGSWGAADTGELFF. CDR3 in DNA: TGCGCCAGCACCCCTGGGAGTTGGGGGGCAGCGGACACCGGGGAGCTGTTTTTT.

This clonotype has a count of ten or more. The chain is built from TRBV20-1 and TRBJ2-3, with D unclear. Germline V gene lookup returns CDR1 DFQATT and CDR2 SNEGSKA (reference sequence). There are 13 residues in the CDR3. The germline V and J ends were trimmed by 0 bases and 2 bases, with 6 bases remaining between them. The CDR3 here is CSARDATTDTQYF. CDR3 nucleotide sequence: TGCAGTGCTAGAGACGCCACCACAGATACGCAGTATTTT.

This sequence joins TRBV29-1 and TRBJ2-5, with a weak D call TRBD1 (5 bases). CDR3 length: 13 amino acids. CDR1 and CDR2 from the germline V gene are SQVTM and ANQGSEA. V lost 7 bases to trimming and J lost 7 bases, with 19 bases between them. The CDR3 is CSATPGQGGTQYF. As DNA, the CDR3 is TGCAGCGCCACCCCCGGGCAGGGTGGGACCCAGTACTTC. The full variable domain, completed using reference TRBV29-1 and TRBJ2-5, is SAVISQKPSRDICQRGTSLTIQCQVDSQVTMMFWYRQQPGQSLTLIATANQGSEATYESGFVIDKFPISRPNLTFSTLTVSNMSPEDSSIYLCSATPGQGGTQYFGPGTRLLVL.

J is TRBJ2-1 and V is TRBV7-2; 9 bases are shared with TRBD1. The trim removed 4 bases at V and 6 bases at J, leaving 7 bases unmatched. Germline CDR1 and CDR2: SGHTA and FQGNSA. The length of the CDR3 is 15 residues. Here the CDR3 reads CASSYGTGLSNEQFF. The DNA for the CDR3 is TGTGCCAGCAGCTATGGGACAGGGTTAAGCAATGAGCAGTTCTTC.

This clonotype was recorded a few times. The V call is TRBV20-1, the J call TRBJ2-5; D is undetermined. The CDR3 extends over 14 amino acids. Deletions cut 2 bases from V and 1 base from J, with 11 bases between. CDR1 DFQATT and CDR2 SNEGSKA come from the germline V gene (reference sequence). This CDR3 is CSARNSQTQETQYF. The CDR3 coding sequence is TGCAGTGCTAGAAATTCGCAGACCCAAGAGACCCAGTACTTC.

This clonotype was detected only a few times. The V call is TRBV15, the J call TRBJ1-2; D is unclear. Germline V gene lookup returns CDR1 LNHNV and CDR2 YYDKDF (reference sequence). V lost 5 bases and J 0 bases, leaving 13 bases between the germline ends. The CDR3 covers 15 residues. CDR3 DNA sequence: TGTGCCACCAGCCCCACGGGCAGACCTAACTATGGCTACACCTTC. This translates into CATSPTGRPNYGYTF. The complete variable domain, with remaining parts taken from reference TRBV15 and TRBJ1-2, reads DAMVIQNPRYQVTQFGKPVTLSCSQTLNHNVMYWYQQKSSQAPKLLFHYYDKDFNNEADTPDNFQSRRPNTSFCFLDIRSPGLGDTAMYLCATSPTGRPNYGYTFGSGTRLTVV.

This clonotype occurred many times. CDR3 coding DNA: TGCGCCAGCAGCTTGGTCCGGGGAGAGCAGTACTTC. Amino acids: CASSLVRGEQYF. V and J are TRBV5-1 and TRBJ2-7; TRBD2 is a possible D gene (5 bases). V dropped 0 bases and J dropped 7 bases, with 8 bases sitting between them. Germline V CDR1 and CDR2: SGHRS, YFSETQ. The CDR3 covers 12 residues.

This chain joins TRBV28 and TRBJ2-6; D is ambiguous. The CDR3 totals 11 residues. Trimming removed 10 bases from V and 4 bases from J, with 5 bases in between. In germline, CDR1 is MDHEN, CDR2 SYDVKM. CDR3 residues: CATIGANVLTF. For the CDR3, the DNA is TGTGCCACCATCGGGGCCAACGTCCTGACTTTC.

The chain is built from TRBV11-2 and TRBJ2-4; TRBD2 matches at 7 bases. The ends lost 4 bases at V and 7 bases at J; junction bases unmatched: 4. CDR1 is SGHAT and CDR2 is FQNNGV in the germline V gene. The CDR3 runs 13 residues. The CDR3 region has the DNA TGTGCCAGCAGCTGGGAGGGTGCGAACATTCAGTACTTC. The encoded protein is CASSWEGANIQYF.

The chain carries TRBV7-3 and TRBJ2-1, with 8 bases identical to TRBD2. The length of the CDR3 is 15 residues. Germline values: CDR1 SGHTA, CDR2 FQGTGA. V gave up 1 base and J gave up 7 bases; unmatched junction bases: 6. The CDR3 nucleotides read TGTGCCAGCAGCTTAAACGGGAGGGCCAAGAATGAGCAGTTCTTC. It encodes CASSLNGRAKNEQFF.

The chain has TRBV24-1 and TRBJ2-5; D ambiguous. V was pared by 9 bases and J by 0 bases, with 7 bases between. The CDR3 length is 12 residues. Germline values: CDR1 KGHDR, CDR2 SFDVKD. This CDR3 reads CATGSDQETQYF. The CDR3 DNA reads TGTGCCACCGGGTCGGACCAAGAGACCCAGTACTTC.

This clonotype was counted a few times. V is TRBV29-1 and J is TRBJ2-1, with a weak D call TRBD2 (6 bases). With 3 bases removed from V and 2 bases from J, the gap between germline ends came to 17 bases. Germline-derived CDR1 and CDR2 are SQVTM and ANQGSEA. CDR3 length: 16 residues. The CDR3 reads CSVDRAQRATYNEQFF. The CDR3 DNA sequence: TGCAGCGTTGACCGCGCCCAGCGGGCCACCTACAATGAGCAGTTCTTC.

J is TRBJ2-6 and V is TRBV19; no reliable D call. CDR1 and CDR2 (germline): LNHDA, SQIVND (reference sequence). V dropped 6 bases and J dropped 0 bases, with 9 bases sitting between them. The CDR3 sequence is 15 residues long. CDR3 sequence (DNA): TGTGCCAGTAGCAGATTTAGCTCTGGGGCCAACGTCCTGACTTTC. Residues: CASSRFSSGANVLTF. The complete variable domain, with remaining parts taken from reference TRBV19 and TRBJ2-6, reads DGGITQSPKYLFRKEGQNVTLSCEQNLNHDAMYWYRQDPGQGLRLIYYSQIVNDFQKGDIAEGYSVSREKKESFPLTVTSAQKNPTAFYLCASSRFSSGANVLTFGAGSRLTVL.

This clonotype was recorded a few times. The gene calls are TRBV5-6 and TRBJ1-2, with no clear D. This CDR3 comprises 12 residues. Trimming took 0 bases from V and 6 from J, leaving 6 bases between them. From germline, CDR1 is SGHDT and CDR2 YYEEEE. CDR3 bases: TGTGCCAGCAGCTTGGAGGCTAATGGCTACACCTTC. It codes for CASSLEANGYTF. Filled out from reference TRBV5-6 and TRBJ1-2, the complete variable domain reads DAGVTQSPTHLIKTRGQQVTLRCSPKSGHDTVSWYQQALGQGPQFIFQYYEEEERQRGNFPDRFSGHQFPNYSSELNVNALLLGDSALYLCASSLEANGYTFGSGTRLTVV.

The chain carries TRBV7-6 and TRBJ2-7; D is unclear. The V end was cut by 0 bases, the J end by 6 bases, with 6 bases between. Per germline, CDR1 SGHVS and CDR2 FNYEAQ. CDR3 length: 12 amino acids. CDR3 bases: TGTGCCAGCAGCTTAGCCCTGGGCGAGCAGTACTTC. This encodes CASSLALGEQYF.

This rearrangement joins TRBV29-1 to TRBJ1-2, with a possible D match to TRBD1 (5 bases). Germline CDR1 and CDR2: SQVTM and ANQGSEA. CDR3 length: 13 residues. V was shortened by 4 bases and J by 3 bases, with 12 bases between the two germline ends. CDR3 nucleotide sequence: TGCAGCGTTGGGGAAGGAGGGGACTATGGCTACACCTTC. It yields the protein CSVGEGGDYGYTF.

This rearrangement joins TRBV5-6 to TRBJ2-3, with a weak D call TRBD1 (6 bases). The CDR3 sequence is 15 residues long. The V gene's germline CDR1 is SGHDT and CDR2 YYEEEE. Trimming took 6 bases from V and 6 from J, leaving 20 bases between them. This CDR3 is CASTKSGAQGDTQYF. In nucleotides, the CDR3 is TGTGCCAGCACCAAGTCAGGGGCCCAGGGGGATACGCAGTATTTT.

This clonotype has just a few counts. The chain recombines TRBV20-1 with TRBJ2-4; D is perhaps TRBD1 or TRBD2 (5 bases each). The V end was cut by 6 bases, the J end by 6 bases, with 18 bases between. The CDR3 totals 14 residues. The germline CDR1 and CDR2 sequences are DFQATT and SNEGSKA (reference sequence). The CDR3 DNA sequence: TGCAGTGCACGCGATTCGGGACGACTAAACATTCAGTACTTC. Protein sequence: CSARDSGRLNIQYF.

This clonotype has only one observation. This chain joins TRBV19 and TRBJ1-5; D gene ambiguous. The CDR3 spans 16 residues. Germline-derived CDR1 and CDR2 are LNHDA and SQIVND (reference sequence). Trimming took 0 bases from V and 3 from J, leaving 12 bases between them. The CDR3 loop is CASSIEGSHYNQPQHF. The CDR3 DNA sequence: TGTGCCAGTAGTATAGAGGGCTCACACTACAATCAGCCCCAGCATTTT. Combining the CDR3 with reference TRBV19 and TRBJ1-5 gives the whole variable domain DGGITQSPKYLFRKEGQNVTLSCEQNLNHDAMYWYRQDPGQGLRLIYYSQIVNDFQKGDIAEGYSVSREKKESFPLTVTSAQKNPTAFYLCASSIEGSHYNQPQHFGDGTRLSIL.

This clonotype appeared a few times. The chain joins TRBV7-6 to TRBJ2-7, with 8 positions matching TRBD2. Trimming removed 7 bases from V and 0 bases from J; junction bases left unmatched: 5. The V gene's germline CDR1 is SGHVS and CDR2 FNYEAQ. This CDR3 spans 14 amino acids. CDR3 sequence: CASTKRGSSYEQYF. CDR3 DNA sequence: TGTGCCAGCACCAAGCGGGGGAGCTCCTACGAGCAGTACTTC.

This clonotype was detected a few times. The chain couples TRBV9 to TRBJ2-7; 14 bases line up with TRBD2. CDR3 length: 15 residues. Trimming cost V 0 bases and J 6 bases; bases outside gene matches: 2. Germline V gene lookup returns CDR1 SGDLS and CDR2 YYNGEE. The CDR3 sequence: CASSVAGLAGAEQYF. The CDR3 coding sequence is TGTGCCAGCAGCGTAGCGGGACTAGCGGGAGCCGAGCAGTACTTC.

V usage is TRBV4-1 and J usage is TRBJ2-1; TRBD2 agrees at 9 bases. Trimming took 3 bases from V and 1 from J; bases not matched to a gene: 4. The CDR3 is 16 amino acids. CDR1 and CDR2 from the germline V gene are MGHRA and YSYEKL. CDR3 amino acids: CASSHSLAGSYNEQFF. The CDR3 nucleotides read TGCGCCAGCAGCCACAGTCTAGCGGGGTCCTACAATGAGCAGTTCTTC.

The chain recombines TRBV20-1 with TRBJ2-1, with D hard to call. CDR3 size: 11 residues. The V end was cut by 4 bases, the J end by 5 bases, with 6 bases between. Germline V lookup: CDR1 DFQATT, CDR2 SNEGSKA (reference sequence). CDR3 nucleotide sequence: TGCAGTGCTACCGTCCACAATGAGCAGTTCTTC. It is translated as CSATVHNEQFF.

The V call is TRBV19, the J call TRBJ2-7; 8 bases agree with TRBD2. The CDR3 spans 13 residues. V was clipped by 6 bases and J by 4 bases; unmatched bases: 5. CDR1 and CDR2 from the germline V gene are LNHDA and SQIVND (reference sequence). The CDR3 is CASSRREVYEQYF. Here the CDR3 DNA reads TGTGCCAGTAGCCGGCGGGAGGTGTACGAGCAGTACTTC.

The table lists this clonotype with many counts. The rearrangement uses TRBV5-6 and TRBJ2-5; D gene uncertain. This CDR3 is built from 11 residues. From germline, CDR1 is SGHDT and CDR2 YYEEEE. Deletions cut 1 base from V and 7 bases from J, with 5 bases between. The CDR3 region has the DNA TGTGCCAGCAGCTTGTCTGGGACCCAGTACTTC. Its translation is CASSLSGTQYF.

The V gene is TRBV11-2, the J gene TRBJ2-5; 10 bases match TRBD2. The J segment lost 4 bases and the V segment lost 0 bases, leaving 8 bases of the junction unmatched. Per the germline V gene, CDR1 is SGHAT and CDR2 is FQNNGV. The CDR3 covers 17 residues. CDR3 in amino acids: CASSLDLAGGGIETQYF. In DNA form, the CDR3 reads TGTGCCAGCAGCTTAGACTTAGCGGGAGGAGGGATAGAGACCCAGTACTTC.

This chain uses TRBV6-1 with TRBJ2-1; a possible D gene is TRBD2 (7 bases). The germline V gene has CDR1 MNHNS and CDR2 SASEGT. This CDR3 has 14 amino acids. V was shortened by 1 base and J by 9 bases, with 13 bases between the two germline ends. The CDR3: CASSEEGDYGEQFF. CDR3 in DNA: TGTGCCAGCAGTGAAGAGGGGGACTACGGTGAGCAGTTCTTC.

CDR3 amino acids: CASSLGFGYTFGETQYF. The CDR3 DNA follows: TGTGCCAGCAGCTTAGGCTTCGGCTATACCTTCGGCGAGACCCAGTACTTC. The V and J genes are TRBV7-6 and TRBJ2-5; D gene ambiguous. Germline CDR1 and CDR2: SGHVS and FNYEAQ. V was cut by 1 base and J by 5 bases, with 20 bases left in between. The CDR3 runs to 17 residues. The full variable domain, its missing parts supplied by reference TRBV7-6 and TRBJ2-5, is GAGVSQSPRYKVTKRGQDVALRCDPISGHVSLYWYRQALGQGPEFLTYFNYEAQQDKSGLPNDRFSAERPEGSISTLTIQRTEQRDSAMYRCASSLGFGYTFGETQYFGPGTRLLVL.

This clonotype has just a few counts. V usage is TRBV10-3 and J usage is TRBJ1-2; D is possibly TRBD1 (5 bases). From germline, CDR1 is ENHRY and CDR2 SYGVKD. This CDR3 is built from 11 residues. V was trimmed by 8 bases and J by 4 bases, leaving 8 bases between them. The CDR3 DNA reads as TGTGCCATCCCAGGGTTCTATGGCTACACCTTC. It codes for CAIPGFYGYTF.

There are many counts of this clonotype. CDR3: CASSPDRGTEAFF. As DNA, the CDR3 is TGTGCCAGCAGCCCCGACAGGGGCACTGAAGCTTTCTTT. This rearrangement joins TRBV4-2 to TRBJ1-1, with 8 positions matching TRBD1. V lost 4 bases to trimming and J lost 4 bases; unmatched junction nucleotides: 2. This CDR3 spans 13 amino acids. In germline, CDR1 is LGHNA, CDR2 YNFKEQ.

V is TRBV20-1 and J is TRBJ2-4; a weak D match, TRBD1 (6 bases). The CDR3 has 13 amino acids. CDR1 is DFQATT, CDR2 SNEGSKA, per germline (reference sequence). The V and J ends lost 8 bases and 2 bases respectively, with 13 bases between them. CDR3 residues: CSIRGGTKNIQYF. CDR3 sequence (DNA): TGCAGTATCAGAGGGGGAACCAAAAACATTCAGTACTTC.